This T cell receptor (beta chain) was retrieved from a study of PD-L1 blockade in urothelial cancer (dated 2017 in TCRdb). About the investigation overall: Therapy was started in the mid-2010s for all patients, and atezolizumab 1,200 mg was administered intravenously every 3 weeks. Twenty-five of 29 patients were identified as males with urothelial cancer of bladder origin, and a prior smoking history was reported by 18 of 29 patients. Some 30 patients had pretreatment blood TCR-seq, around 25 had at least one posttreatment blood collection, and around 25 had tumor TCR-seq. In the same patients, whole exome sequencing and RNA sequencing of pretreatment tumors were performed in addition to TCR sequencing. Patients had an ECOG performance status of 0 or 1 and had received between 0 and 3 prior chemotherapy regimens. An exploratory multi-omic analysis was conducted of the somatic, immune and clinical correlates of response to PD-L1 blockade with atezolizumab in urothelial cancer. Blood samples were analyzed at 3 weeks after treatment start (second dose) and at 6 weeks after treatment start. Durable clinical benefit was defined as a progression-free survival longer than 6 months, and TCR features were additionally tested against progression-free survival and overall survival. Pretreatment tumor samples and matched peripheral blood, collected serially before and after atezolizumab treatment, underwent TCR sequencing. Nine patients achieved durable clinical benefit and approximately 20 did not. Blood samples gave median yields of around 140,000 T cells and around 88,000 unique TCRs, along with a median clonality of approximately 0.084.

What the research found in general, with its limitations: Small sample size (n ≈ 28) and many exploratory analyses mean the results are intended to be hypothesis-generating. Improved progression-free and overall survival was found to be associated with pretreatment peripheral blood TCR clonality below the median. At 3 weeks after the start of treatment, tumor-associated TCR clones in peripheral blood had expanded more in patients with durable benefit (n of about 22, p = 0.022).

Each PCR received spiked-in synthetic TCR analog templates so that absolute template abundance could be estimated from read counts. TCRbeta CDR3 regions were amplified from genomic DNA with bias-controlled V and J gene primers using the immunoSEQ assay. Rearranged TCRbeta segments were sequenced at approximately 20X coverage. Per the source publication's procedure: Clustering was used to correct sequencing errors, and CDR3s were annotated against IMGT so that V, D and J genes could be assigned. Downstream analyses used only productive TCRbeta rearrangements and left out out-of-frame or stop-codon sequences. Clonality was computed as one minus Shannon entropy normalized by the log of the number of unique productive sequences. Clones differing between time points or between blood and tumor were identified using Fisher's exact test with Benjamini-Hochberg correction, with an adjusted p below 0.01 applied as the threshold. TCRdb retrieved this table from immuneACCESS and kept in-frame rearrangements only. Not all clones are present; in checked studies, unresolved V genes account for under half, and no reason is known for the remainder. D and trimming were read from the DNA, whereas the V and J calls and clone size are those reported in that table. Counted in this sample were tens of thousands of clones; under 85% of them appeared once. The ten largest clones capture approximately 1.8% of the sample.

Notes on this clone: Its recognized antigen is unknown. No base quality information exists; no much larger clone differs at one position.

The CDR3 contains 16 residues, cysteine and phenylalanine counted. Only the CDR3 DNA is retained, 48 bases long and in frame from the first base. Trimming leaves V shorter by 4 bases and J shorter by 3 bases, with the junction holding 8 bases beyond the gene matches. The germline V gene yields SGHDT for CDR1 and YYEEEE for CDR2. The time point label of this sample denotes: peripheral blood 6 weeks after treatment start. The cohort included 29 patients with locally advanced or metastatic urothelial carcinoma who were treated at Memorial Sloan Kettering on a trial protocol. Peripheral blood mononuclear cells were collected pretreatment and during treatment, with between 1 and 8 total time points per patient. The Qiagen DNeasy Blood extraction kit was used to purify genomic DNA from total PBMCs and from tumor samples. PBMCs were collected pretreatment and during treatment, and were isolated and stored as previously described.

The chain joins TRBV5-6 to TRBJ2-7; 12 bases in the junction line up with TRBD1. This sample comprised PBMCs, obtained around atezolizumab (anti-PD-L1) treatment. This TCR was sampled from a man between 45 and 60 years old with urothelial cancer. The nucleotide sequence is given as TGTGCCAGCAGCCTATACAGGGACAGGGGGCGCTACGAGCAGTACTTC. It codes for CASSLYRDRGRYEQYF.